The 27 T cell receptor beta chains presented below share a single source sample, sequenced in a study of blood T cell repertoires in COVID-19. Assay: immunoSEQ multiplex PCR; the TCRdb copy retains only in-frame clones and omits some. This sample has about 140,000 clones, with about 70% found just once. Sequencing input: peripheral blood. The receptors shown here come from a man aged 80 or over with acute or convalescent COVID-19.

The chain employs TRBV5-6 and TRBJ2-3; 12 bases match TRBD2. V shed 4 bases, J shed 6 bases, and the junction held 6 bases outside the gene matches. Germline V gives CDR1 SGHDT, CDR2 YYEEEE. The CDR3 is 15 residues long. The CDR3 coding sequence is TGTGCCAGCAGCAAGACTAGCGGGGGCCGGGATACGCAGTATTTT. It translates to CASSKTSGGRDTQYF.

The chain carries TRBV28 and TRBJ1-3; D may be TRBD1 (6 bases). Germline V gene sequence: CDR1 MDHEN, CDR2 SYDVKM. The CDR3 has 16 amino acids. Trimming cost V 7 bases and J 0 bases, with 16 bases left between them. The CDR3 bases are TGTGCCAGCATAGGGGGTACTCGAAGCTCTGGAAACACCATATATTTT. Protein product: CASIGGTRSSGNTIYF.

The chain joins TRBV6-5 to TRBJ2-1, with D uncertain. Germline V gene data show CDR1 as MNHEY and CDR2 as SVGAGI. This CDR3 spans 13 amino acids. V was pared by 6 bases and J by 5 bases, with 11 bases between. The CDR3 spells CASSLTRDNEQFF. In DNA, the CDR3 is TGTGCCAGCAGCCTTACTCGGGACAATGAGCAGTTCTTC.

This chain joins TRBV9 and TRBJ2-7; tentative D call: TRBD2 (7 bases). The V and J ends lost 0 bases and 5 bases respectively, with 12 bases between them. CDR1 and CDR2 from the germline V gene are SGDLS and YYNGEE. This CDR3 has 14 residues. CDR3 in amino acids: CASSVGGGAHEQYF. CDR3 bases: TGTGCCAGCAGCGTAGGTGGGGGGGCGCACGAGCAGTACTTC.

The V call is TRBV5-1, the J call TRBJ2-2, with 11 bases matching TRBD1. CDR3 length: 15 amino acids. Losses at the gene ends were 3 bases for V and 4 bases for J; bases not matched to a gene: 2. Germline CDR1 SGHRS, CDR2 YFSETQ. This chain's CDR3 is CASSSGTGGTGELFF. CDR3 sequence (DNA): TGCGCCAGCAGCTCCGGGACAGGGGGCACCGGGGAGCTGTTTTTT.

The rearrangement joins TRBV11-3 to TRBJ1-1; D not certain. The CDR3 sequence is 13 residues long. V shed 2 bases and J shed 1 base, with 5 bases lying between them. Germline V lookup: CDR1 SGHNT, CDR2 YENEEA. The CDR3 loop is CASSLWRNTEAFF. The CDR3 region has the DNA TGTGCCAGCAGCTTATGGAGGAACACTGAAGCTTTCTTT.

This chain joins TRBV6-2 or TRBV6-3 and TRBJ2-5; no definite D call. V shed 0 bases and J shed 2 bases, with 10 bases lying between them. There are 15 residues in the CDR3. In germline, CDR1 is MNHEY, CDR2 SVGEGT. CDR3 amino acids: CASSYSIWQQETQYF. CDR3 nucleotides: TGTGCCAGCAGTTACTCGATTTGGCAGCAAGAGACCCAGTACTTC.

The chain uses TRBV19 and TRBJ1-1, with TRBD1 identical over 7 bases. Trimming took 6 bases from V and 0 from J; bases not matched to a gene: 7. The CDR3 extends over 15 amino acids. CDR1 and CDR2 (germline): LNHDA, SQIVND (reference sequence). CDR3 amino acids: CASREGGSMNTEAFF. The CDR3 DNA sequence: TGTGCCAGTAGGGAAGGGGGCTCGATGAACACTGAAGCTTTCTTT.

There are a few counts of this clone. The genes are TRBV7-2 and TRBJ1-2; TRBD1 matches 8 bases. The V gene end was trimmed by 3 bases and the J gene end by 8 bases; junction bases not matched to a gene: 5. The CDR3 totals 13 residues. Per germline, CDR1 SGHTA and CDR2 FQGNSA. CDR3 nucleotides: TGTGCCAGCAGCTTCCAGGGGGCGGAAGGCTACACCTTC. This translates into CASSFQGAEGYTF.

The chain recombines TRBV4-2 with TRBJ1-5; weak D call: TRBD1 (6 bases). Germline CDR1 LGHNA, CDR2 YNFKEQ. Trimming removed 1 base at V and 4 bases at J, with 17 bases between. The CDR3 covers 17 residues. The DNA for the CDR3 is TGTGCCAGCAGCCAAGCAGCTGTTGGGGGCGCAAATCAGCCCCAGCATTTT. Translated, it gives CASSQAAVGGANQPQHF.

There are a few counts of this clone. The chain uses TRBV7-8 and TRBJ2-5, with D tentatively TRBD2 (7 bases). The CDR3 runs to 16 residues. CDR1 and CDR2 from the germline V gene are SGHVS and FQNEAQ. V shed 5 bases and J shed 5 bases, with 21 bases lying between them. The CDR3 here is CASSSPAGAPGETQYF. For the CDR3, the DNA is TGTGCCAGCAGCAGCCCCGCGGGGGCCCCCGGGGAGACCCAGTACTTC.

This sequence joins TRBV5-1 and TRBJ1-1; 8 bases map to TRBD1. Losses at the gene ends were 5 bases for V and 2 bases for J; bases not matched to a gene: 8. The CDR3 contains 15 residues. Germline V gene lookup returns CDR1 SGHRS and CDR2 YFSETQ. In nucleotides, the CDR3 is TGCGCCAGCAGTGGACAGGGAGGAATTAACACTGAAGCTTTCTTT. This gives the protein CASSGQGGINTEAFF.

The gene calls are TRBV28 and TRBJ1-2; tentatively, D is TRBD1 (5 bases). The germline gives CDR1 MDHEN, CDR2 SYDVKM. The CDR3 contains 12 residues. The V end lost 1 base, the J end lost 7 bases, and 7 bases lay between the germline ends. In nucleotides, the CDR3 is TGTGCCAGCAGTTTATTGCAGGGTGGCTACACCTTC. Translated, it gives CASSLLQGGYTF.

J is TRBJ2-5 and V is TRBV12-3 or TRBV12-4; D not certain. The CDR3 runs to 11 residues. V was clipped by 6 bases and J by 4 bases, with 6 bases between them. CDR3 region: CASSNRETQYF. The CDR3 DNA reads TGTGCCAGCAGCAATAGAGAGACCCAGTACTTC.

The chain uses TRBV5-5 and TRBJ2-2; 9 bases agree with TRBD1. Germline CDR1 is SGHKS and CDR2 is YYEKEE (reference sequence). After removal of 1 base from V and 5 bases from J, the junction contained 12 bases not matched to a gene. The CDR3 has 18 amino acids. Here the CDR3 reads CASSLRGTGTLGTGELFF. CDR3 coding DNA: TGTGCCAGCAGCTTGAGGGGGACAGGGACCTTAGGGACCGGGGAGCTGTTTTTT.

The CDR3 is CASSYQDRESRGYTF. In DNA, the CDR3 is TGTGCCAGCAGTTACCAAGACAGGGAGTCTAGAGGCTACACCTTC. The chain employs TRBV6-2 or TRBV6-3 and TRBJ1-2; 7 bases map to TRBD1. Germline CDR1 MNHEY, CDR2 SVGEGT. This CDR3 region has 15 residues. V lost 2 bases to trimming and J lost 8 bases; unmatched junction nucleotides: 11.

CDR3 residues: CAISRFSGGPQETQYF. DNA of the CDR3: TGTGCCATCAGCCGATTTAGCGGGGGGCCCCAAGAGACCCAGTACTTC. This chain connects TRBV10-3 to TRBJ2-5; the match to TRBD2 covers 10 bases. The CDR3 runs to 16 residues. Trimming at V came to 6 bases and at J to 1 base, leaving 8 bases not matched to a gene. Germline CDR1 and CDR2: ENHRY and SYGVKD.

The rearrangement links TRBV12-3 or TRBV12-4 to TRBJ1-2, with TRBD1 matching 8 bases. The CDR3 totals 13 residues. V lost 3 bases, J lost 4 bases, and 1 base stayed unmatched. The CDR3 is CASSFDRGYGYTF. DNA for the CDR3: TGTGCCAGCAGTTTCGACAGGGGCTATGGCTACACCTTC.

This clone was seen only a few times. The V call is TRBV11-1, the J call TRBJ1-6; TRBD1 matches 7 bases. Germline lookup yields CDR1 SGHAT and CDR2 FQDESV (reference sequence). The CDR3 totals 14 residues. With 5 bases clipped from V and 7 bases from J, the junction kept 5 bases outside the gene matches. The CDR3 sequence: CASSVLTGNSPLHF. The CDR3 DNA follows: TGTGCCAGCAGCGTACTGACAGGGAATTCACCCCTCCACTTT.

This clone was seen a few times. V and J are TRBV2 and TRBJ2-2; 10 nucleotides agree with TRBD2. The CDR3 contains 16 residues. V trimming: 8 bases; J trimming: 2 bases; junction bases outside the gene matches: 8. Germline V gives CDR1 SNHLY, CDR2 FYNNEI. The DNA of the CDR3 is TGTGCCAGCTCGGTAGCGGGGGGCGGAAACACCGGGGAGCTGTTTTTT. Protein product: CASSVAGGGNTGELFF.

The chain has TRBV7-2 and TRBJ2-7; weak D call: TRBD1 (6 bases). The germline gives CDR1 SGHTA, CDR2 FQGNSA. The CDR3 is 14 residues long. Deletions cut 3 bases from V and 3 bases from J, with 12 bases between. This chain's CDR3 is CASSFGTQFYEQYF. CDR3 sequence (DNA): TGTGCCAGCAGCTTTGGGACACAGTTCTACGAGCAGTACTTC.

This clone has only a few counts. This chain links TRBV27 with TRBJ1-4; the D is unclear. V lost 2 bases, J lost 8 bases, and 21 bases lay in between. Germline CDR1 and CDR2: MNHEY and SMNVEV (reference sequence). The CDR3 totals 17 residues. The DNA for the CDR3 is TGTGCCAGCAGTTTAAAGGGCGGGATAACCGAACGGGAAAAACTGTTTTTT. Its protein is CASSLKGGITEREKLFF.

CDR3 loop: CAWAGRGGTEAFF. The CDR3 region has the DNA TGTGCCTGGGCTGGCAGGGGAGGGACTGAAGCTTTCTTT. This chain uses TRBV30 with TRBJ1-1; D is possibly TRBD1 (6 bases). CDR3 size: 13 residues. V lost 5 bases to trimming and J lost 5 bases, with 15 bases between them. The V gene's germline CDR1 is GTSNPN and CDR2 SVGIG (reference sequence). The full variable domain, rest sourced from reference TRBV30 and TRBJ1-1, is SQTIHQWPATLVQPVGSPLSLECTVEGTSNPNLYWYRQAAGRGLQLLFYSVGIGQISSEVPQNLSASRPQDRQFILSSKKLLLSDSGFYLCAWAGRGGTEAFFGQGTRLTVV.

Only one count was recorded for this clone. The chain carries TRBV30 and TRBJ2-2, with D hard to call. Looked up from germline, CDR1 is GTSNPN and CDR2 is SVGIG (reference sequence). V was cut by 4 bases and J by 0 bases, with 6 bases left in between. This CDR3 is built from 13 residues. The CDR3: CAWTGTNTGELFF. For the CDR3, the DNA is TGTGCCTGGACAGGAACGAACACCGGGGAGCTGTTTTTT.

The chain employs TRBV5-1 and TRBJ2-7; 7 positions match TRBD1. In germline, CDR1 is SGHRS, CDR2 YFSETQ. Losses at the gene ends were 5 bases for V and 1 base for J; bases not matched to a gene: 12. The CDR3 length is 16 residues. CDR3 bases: TGCGCCAGCAGTAGACTCACAGGGGATTTTTCCTACGAGCAGTACTTC. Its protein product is CASSRLTGDFSYEQYF.

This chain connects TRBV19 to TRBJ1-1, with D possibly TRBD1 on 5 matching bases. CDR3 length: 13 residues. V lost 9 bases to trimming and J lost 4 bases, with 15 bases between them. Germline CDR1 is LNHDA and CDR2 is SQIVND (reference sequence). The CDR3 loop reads CASCISGGTEAFF. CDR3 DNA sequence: TGTGCCAGCTGTATTTCGGGGGGCACTGAAGCTTTCTTT. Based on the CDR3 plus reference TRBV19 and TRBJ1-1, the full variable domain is DGGITQSPKYLFRKEGQNVTLSCEQNLNHDAMYWYRQDPGQGLRLIYYSQIVNDFQKGDIAEGYSVSREKKESFPLTVTSAQKNPTAFYLCASCISGGTEAFFGQGTRLTVV.

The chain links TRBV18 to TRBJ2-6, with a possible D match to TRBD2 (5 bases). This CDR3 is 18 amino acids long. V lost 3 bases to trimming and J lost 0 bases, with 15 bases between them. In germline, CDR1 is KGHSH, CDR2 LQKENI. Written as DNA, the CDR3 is TGTGCCAGCTCACCCCCTCCGGGAATAATCTCTGGGGCCAACGTCCTGACTTTC. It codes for CASSPPPGIISGANVLTF.